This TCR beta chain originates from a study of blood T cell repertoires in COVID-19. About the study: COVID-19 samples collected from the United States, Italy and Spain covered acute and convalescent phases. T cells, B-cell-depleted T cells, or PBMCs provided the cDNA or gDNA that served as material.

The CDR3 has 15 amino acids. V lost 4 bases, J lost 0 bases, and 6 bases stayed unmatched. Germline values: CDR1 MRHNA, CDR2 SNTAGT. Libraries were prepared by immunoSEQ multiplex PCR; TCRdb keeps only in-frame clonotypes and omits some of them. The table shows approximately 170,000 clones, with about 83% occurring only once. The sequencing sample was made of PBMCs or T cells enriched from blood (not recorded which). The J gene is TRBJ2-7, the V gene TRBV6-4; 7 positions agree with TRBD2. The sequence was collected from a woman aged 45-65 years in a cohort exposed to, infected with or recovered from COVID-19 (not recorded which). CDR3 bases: TGTGCCAGCAGTGGGGGACTATTAAGCTCCTACGAGCAGTACTTC. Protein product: CASSGGLLSSYEQYF.